The rows below give T cell receptor beta chains drawn from one sample of a study of blood T cell repertoires in COVID-19. Method: immunoSEQ multiplex PCR; TCRdb's copy keeps in-frame clones and lacks some. The sample has 88,000 or so clones; 86% are singletons. Sequenced sample: peripheral blood. The receptor source for this set is a man aged 55 to 69 with acute or convalescent COVID-19. The CDR3 runs from the conserved cysteine through the conserved F or W. The D gene is left open where the match is weak. A row's size may be missing; if present it is once, few, many or a size class.

j_gene: TRBJ1-2; v_gene: TRBV25-1; d_gene: TRBD1; abundance: -; len: 13; CDR3nt: TGTGCCACTCAACCCGGGACAGGGGATGGCTACACCTTC; CDR3aa: CATQPGTGDGYTF
j_gene: TRBJ1-1; v_gene: TRBV6-5; d_gene: -; abundance: -; len: 11; CDR3nt: TGTGCCAGCAGAACTACACTTGAAGCTTTCTTT; CDR3aa: CASRTTLEAFF
j_gene: TRBJ1-1; v_gene: TRBV18; d_gene: -; abundance: -; len: 13; CDR3nt: TGTGCCAGCTCACCAAGGGGTAACACTGAAGCTTTCTTT; CDR3aa: CASSPRGNTEAFF
j_gene: TRBJ2-3; v_gene: TRBV5-1; d_gene: TRBD2; abundance: -; len: 18; CDR3nt: TGCGCCAGCAGCTTGGCCTTGAGACTAGCGGGGGGGCGGGATACGCAGTATTTT; CDR3aa: CASSLALRLAGGRDTQYF
j_gene: TRBJ2-3; v_gene: TRBV6-5; d_gene: -; abundance: once; len: 15; CDR3nt: TGTGCCAGCAGTTACTGGGGCGGGGGCACAGATACGCAGTATTTT; CDR3aa: CASSYWGGGTDTQYF
j_gene: TRBJ1-3; v_gene: TRBV6-5; d_gene: -; abundance: -; len: 14; CDR3nt: TGTGCCAGCAGTTCCGGGAGGGATGGAAACACCATATATTTT; CDR3aa: CASSSGRDGNTIYF
j_gene: TRBJ1-3; v_gene: TRBV19; d_gene: TRBD1; abundance: -; len: 16; CDR3nt: TGTGCCAGTGGCTCGGGACAGGGGGTCGCTGGAAACACCATATATTTT; CDR3aa: CASGSGQGVAGNTIYF
j_gene: TRBJ2-2; v_gene: TRBV9; d_gene: TRBD2; abundance: -; len: 18; CDR3nt: TGTGCCAGCAGCGCCGCCGGGACTAGCGGGAGGAGCGGCGGGGAGCTGTTTTTT; CDR3aa: CASSAAGTSGRSGGELFF
j_gene: TRBJ1-2; v_gene: TRBV14; d_gene: TRBD1; abundance: once; len: 15; CDR3nt: TGTGCCAGCAGCCAAATGCCAGGGGGCGCGTTTGGCTACACCTTC; CDR3aa: CASSQMPGGAFGYTF
j_gene: TRBJ1-6; v_gene: TRBV6-5; d_gene: -; abundance: -; len: 14; CDR3nt: TGTGCCAGCAGTCCCGGGACACGGAATTCACCCCTCCACTTT; CDR3aa: CASSPGTRNSPLHF
j_gene: TRBJ2-6; v_gene: TRBV6-2/TRBV6-3; d_gene: -; abundance: -; len: 15; CDR3nt: TGTGCCAGCAGTCACCAGTTCTCTGGGGCCAACGTCCTGACTTTC; CDR3aa: CASSHQFSGANVLTF
j_gene: TRBJ1-5; v_gene: TRBV29-1; d_gene: -; abundance: -; len: 13; CDR3nt: TGCAGCGTGGACAGTTTTAGCAATCAGCCCCAGCATTTT; CDR3aa: CSVDSFSNQPQHF
j_gene: TRBJ2-7; v_gene: TRBV6-2/TRBV6-3; d_gene: -; abundance: -; len: 12; CDR3nt: TGTGCCAGCAGCCTTTTAGCCTACGAGCAGTACTTC; CDR3aa: CASSLLAYEQYF
j_gene: TRBJ2-5; v_gene: TRBV6-5; d_gene: TRBD2; abundance: -; len: 15; CDR3nt: TGTGCCAGCAGAACAACAGCGGGGGGGCGGGAGACCCAGTACTTC; CDR3aa: CASRTTAGGRETQYF
j_gene: TRBJ2-1; v_gene: TRBV6-5; d_gene: TRBD1; abundance: -; len: 14; CDR3nt: TGTGCCAGCAGTTACTTCGGGACAGGGCGGAAGGAGTTCTTC; CDR3aa: CASSYFGTGRKEFF
j_gene: TRBJ1-2; v_gene: TRBV6-6; d_gene: -; abundance: -; len: 13; CDR3nt: TGTGCCAGCAGTTATCGACTGGACTATGGCTACACCTTC; CDR3aa: CASSYRLDYGYTF
j_gene: TRBJ1-6; v_gene: TRBV6-6; d_gene: -; abundance: -; len: 16; CDR3nt: TGTGCCAGCAGCCAACTGGGGCAGACCTATAATTCACCCCTCCACTTT; CDR3aa: CASSQLGQTYNSPLHF
j_gene: TRBJ1-2; v_gene: TRBV6-2/TRBV6-3; d_gene: -; abundance: -; len: 15; CDR3nt: TGTGCCAGCAGTATCGCGGGACGGTCTCTCTATGGCTACACCTTC; CDR3aa: CASSIAGRSLYGYTF
j_gene: TRBJ1-1; v_gene: TRBV5-1; d_gene: -; abundance: -; len: 14; CDR3nt: TGCGCCAGCAGCTTGGAGGGGGTGAACACTGAAGCTTTCTTT; CDR3aa: CASSLEGVNTEAFF
j_gene: TRBJ2-7; v_gene: TRBV13; d_gene: TRBD2; abundance: -; len: 16; CDR3nt: TGTGCCAGCAGCTTAGGACTAGCGGGAGGAAGATACGAGCAGTACTTC; CDR3aa: CASSLGLAGGRYEQYF
j_gene: TRBJ2-3; v_gene: TRBV5-4; d_gene: TRBD1; abundance: -; len: 15; CDR3nt: TGTGCCAGCAGCCCCCAGACAGGGGGTACAGATACGCAGTATTTT; CDR3aa: CASSPQTGGTDTQYF
j_gene: TRBJ2-5; v_gene: TRBV29-1; d_gene: -; abundance: -; len: 15; CDR3nt: TGCAGCGTAACCAAGGACAATCCAGCCTGGGAGACCCAGTACTTC; CDR3aa: CSVTKDNPAWETQYF
j_gene: TRBJ2-7; v_gene: TRBV5-4; d_gene: TRBD1; abundance: few; len: 15; CDR3nt: TGTGCCAGCAGCTTGGCACCAGGGGGATCCTACGAGCAGTACTTC; CDR3aa: CASSLAPGGSYEQYF
j_gene: TRBJ1-1; v_gene: TRBV2; d_gene: TRBD1; abundance: -; len: 15; CDR3nt: TGTGCCAGCAGCGCGGGACAGGGTATGAACACTGAAGCTTTCTTT; CDR3aa: CASSAGQGMNTEAFF
j_gene: TRBJ1-2; v_gene: TRBV30; d_gene: TRBD1; abundance: -; len: 11; CDR3nt: TGTGCCTGGAGTGTACATACAGGGACAGTCTTC; CDR3aa: CAWSVHTGTVF
j_gene: TRBJ2-1; v_gene: TRBV12-2; d_gene: -; abundance: -; len: 15; CDR3nt: TGTGCAAGTCGCTTTCTAGCGCTATCCTACAATGAGCAGTTCTTC; CDR3aa: CASRFLALSYNEQFF
j_gene: TRBJ2-7; v_gene: TRBV6-2/TRBV6-3; d_gene: -; abundance: -; len: 15; CDR3nt: TGTGCCAGCAGTACGGGTTCTAGCGTCGTCTACGAGCAGTACTTC; CDR3aa: CASSTGSSVVYEQYF
j_gene: TRBJ1-2; v_gene: TRBV25-1; d_gene: -; abundance: -; len: 13; CDR3nt: TGTGCCAGCAGTGACAGGGGCGGCTATGGCTACACCTTC; CDR3aa: CASSDRGGYGYTF
j_gene: TRBJ2-5; v_gene: TRBV10-3; d_gene: TRBD1; abundance: once; len: 14; CDR3nt: TGTGCCATCAGTCAACCGGGACAGGGAAAGACCCAGTACTTC; CDR3aa: CAISQPGQGKTQYF
j_gene: TRBJ2-3; v_gene: TRBV7-8; d_gene: -; abundance: once; len: 15; CDR3nt: TGTGCCAGCAGCTTTACAGGGAACCGGATAGATACGCAGTATTTT; CDR3aa: CASSFTGNRIDTQYF
j_gene: TRBJ1-1; v_gene: TRBV14; d_gene: -; abundance: -; len: 13; CDR3nt: TGTGCCAGCAGCCCGTACATGAACACTGAAGCTTTCTTT; CDR3aa: CASSPYMNTEAFF
j_gene: TRBJ2-1; v_gene: TRBV19; d_gene: TRBD1; abundance: -; len: 15; CDR3nt: TGTGCCAGTAGTAAACAGGGGAAAACCTACAATGAGCAGTTCTTC; CDR3aa: CASSKQGKTYNEQFF
j_gene: TRBJ2-7; v_gene: TRBV30; d_gene: TRBD1; abundance: once; len: 13; CDR3nt: TGTGCCTGGGGACAGGGGGACTCCTACGAGCAGTACTTC; CDR3aa: CAWGQGDSYEQYF
j_gene: TRBJ1-6; v_gene: TRBV30; d_gene: -; abundance: -; len: 12; CDR3nt: TGTGCCTGGACATCCAGGAATTCACCCCTCCACTTT; CDR3aa: CAWTSRNSPLHF
j_gene: TRBJ1-5; v_gene: TRBV19; d_gene: TRBD1; abundance: -; len: 15; CDR3nt: TGTGCCAGTAGTTCGGGGACAGGGGGCGGGCGGCCCCAGCATTTT; CDR3aa: CASSSGTGGGRPQHF
j_gene: TRBJ1-3; v_gene: TRBV27; d_gene: -; abundance: -; len: 15; CDR3nt: TGTGCCAGCAGTGCGACCGGGACAAACATCCTCACAATATATTTT; CDR3aa: CASSATGTNILTIYF
j_gene: TRBJ1-3; v_gene: TRBV7-9; d_gene: TRBD1; abundance: -; len: 18; CDR3nt: TGTGCCAGCAGCTTAGGGGAGAAGGACAGGAGCTCTGGAAACACCATATATTTT; CDR3aa: CASSLGEKDRSSGNTIYF
j_gene: TRBJ1-1; v_gene: TRBV6-6; d_gene: -; abundance: few; len: 13; CDR3nt: TGTGCCAGCAGTTTTCAGGGGAGCACTGAAGCTTTCTTT; CDR3aa: CASSFQGSTEAFF
j_gene: TRBJ1-1; v_gene: TRBV10-1; d_gene: TRBD1; abundance: -; len: 14; CDR3nt: TGCGCCAGCAGTCGGGACAGCATGAACACTGAAGCTTTCTTT; CDR3aa: CASSRDSMNTEAFF
j_gene: TRBJ1-1; v_gene: TRBV5-1; d_gene: -; abundance: -; len: 15; CDR3nt: TGCGCCAGCAGGCCGCGGGGGGATTCGAACACTGAAGCTTTCTTT; CDR3aa: CASRPRGDSNTEAFF
j_gene: TRBJ1-1; v_gene: TRBV3-1/TRBV3-2; d_gene: -; abundance: -; len: 13; CDR3nt: TGTGCCAGCAGAGAGGAGGGTCGGACTGAAGCTTTCTTT; CDR3aa: CASREEGRTEAFF
j_gene: TRBJ1-4; v_gene: TRBV6-5; d_gene: TRBD1; abundance: -; len: 15; CDR3nt: TGTGCCAGCAGTTACACGGGACAGGGGGTTGAAAAACTGTTTTTT; CDR3aa: CASSYTGQGVEKLFF
j_gene: TRBJ2-2; v_gene: TRBV11-2; d_gene: TRBD1; abundance: -; len: 14; CDR3nt: TGTGCCAGCACCGACCGACAGGGGGCGGGGGAGCTGTTTTTT; CDR3aa: CASTDRQGAGELFF
j_gene: TRBJ2-3; v_gene: TRBV19; d_gene: TRBD2; abundance: -; len: 12; CDR3nt: TGTGCCAGTTCCACGGGGGGAGATACGCAGTATTTT; CDR3aa: CASSTGGDTQYF
j_gene: TRBJ1-1; v_gene: TRBV5-1; d_gene: TRBD1; abundance: -; len: 15; CDR3nt: TGCGCCAGCAGCCCCGATCAGGGGGCGCGCACTGAAGCTTTCTTT; CDR3aa: CASSPDQGARTEAFF
j_gene: TRBJ2-7; v_gene: TRBV5-1; d_gene: TRBD2; abundance: -; len: 20; CDR3nt: TGCGCCAGCAGCCCCCATACACACGTAGGGAGGGGCAAGTTAAGCTACGAGCAGTACTTC; CDR3aa: CASSPHTHVGRGKLSYEQYF